The next 21 T cell receptor beta chains were all read from a single sample in a study of PD-1 blockade in classical Hodgkin lymphoma (dated by TCRdb to 2019 to 2021). The library was built by means of the immunoSEQ multiplex PCR assay. TCRdb provides this immuneACCESS table in a form limited to in-frame rearrangements. Some clones are lacking; in checked studies, under half of them reflect an unresolved V gene, and why the rest are absent is not known. The sample table holds about 93,000 clones, of which 78% were seen once. In total, the top ten clones hold roughly 10% of the sample. The time point label corresponds to: cycle 4 day 1 (C4D1), after more than five weeks of nivolumab. Every trial patient had relapsed following autologous stem cell transplantation, and prior brentuximab vedotin exposure was what differed among cohorts A, B and C. The sequencing used peripheral blood mononuclear cells (PBMCs), collected before the fourth cycle of nivolumab. Every receptor here comes from a human donor with classical Hodgkin lymphoma.

The V and J genes are TRBV7-9 and TRBJ2-3; D tentatively reads TRBD1 or TRBD2 (6 bases each). CDR3 size: 13 residues. The V gene's germline CDR1 is SEHNR and CDR2 FQNEAQ (reference sequence). Trimming cost V 8 bases and J 3 bases, with 12 bases left between them. CDR3 amino acids: CASGGTITDTQYF. CDR3 DNA sequence: TGTGCCAGCGGCGGGACAATTACAGATACGCAGTATTTT.

This clone was seen ten or more times. V usage is TRBV19 and J usage is TRBJ2-4, with TRBD1 matching over 9 bases. This CDR3 region has 13 residues. Germline lookup yields CDR1 LNHDA and CDR2 SQIVND (reference sequence). Germline trimming cut 6 bases from V and 8 bases from J; bases unmatched to any gene: 5. Here the CDR3 reads CASRTGGADIQYF. CDR3 DNA: TGTGCCAGTAGAACAGGGGGCGCAGACATTCAGTACTTC.

V usage is TRBV10-3 and J usage is TRBJ2-3; D might be TRBD1 (6 bases). V was clipped by 4 bases and J by 7 bases, with 18 bases between them. The CDR3 totals 15 residues. Looked up from germline, CDR1 is ENHRY and CDR2 is SYGVKD. Written as DNA, the CDR3 is TGTGCCATCAGTGGGGGGACGGGACAACATTATACGCAGTATTTT. The encoded protein is CAISGGTGQHYTQYF.

The J gene is TRBJ2-7, the V gene TRBV5-4; D remains unclear. CDR1 and CDR2 (germline): SGHNT, YYREEE (reference sequence). With 4 bases removed from V and 2 bases from J, the gap between germline ends came to 10 bases. The CDR3 contains 13 residues. The DNA for the CDR3 is TGTGCCAGCAGCCCGGAGACTGCCTACGAGCAGTACTTC. Translation gives CASSPETAYEQYF.

This clone was picked up one time. The genes are TRBV10-1 and TRBJ2-3; 10 bases agree with TRBD2. Germline trimming cut 0 bases from V and 0 bases from J; bases unmatched to any gene: 3. Germline V lookup: CDR1 WNHNN, CDR2 SYGVQD (reference sequence). The CDR3 has 17 amino acids. The CDR3 protein is CASSESTSGVSTDTQYF. CDR3 sequence (DNA): TGCGCCAGCAGTGAGTCCACTAGCGGGGTTAGCACAGATACGCAGTATTTT.

This CDR3 is CASSLVRRGNTQYF. CDR3 DNA sequence: TGTGCCAGCAGCTTAGTCAGAAGGGGAAATACGCAGTATTTT. This chain connects TRBV7-8 to TRBJ2-3, with D possibly being TRBD1 (5 bases). The germline V and J ends were trimmed by 1 base and 7 bases, with 12 bases remaining between them. Germline loops: CDR1 SGHVS, CDR2 FQNEAQ. The CDR3 runs to 14 residues.

The table lists this clone with a few counts. This chain uses TRBV28 with TRBJ2-2; D is possibly TRBD1 or TRBD2 (5 bases each). The CDR3 loop spans 13 amino acids. With 6 bases removed from V and 6 bases from J, the gap between germline ends came to 11 bases. Germline V CDR1 and CDR2: MDHEN, SYDVKM. The CDR3 nucleotides are TGTGCCAGCAGCCTGGGACGTCCCGGGGAGCTGTTTTTT. This codes for CASSLGRPGELFF.

The V call is TRBV5-4, the J call TRBJ1-5, with 9 positions matching TRBD1. The CDR3 has 15 amino acids. Germline CDR1 and CDR2: SGHNT and YYREEE (reference sequence). V gave up 4 bases and J gave up 3 bases; unmatched junction bases: 5. This CDR3 is CASSPDRGTNQPQHF. For the CDR3, the DNA is TGTGCCAGCAGCCCCGACAGGGGGACCAATCAGCCCCAGCATTTT.

This clone appeared a single time. The CDR3 DNA is TGCAGCGTTGTCCCCCCCAGGGGGCGTCTGAGTACTGAAGCTTTCTTT. Encoded protein: CSVVPPRGRLSTEAFF. The rearrangement joins TRBV29-1 to TRBJ1-1; TRBD1 aligns across 8 bases. In germline, CDR1 is SQVTM, CDR2 ANQGSEA. The CDR3 has 16 residues. The trim removed 4 bases at V and 5 bases at J, leaving 15 bases unmatched. The full variable domain, in which reference TRBV29-1 and TRBJ1-1 provide the parts outside the CDR3, is SAVISQKPSRDICQRGTSLTIQCQVDSQVTMMFWYRQQPGQSLTLIATANQGSEATYESGFVIDKFPISRPNLTFSTLTVSNMSPEDSSIYLCSVVPPRGRLSTEAFFGQGTRLTVV.

In its sample, this clone was seen a few times. The chain employs TRBV19 and TRBJ1-6, with 11 nucleotides matching TRBD1. CDR1 is LNHDA and CDR2 is SQIVND in the germline V gene (reference sequence). The V segment lost 6 bases and the J segment 10 bases; nucleotides outside the gene matches: 2. The CDR3 has 13 residues. CDR3: CASRDRGQSPLHF. CDR3 nucleotides: TGTGCCAGTAGGGACAGGGGGCAATCACCCCTCCACTTT.

CDR3 coding DNA: TGCGCCAGCGGTAACACTAGCGGGAGCTTAAATGAGCAGTTCTTC. Protein: CASGNTSGSLNEQFF. The gene calls are TRBV5-1 and TRBJ2-1, with 11 bases that match TRBD2. The V gene end was trimmed by 7 bases and the J gene end by 7 bases; junction bases not matched to a gene: 10. Per germline, CDR1 SGHRS and CDR2 YFSETQ. The CDR3 length is 15 residues.

The chain links TRBV7-3 to TRBJ2-1; 13 bases agree with TRBD2. Germline V lookup: CDR1 SGHTA, CDR2 FQGTGA. Unmatched junction bases numbered 1, after V lost 2 bases and J lost 6 bases. This CDR3 spans 15 amino acids. The CDR3 region has the DNA TGTGCCAGCAGCTTAGGGACTAGCGGGGTCAATGAGCAGTTCTTC. It encodes CASSLGTSGVNEQFF.

This chain joins TRBV4-3 and TRBJ2-3; TRBD2 matches 10 bases. The junction had 6 bases not matched to a gene; V was cut back by 0 bases and J by 6 bases. Germline assignment: CDR1 LGHNA and CDR2 YSLEER. This CDR3 spans 16 amino acids. CDR3 loop: CASSQDLAGESDTQYF. The CDR3 DNA is TGCGCCAGCAGCCAAGATCTAGCGGGAGAGTCTGATACGCAGTATTTT.

This rearrangement joins TRBV19 to TRBJ1-4, with D possibly matching TRBD1 (5 bases). The CDR3 runs 16 residues. The V end was cut by 10 bases, the J end by 7 bases, with 25 bases between. Germline V gene lookup returns CDR1 LNHDA and CDR2 SQIVND (reference sequence). The CDR3 sequence: CATTKFPGRSFEKLFF. The CDR3 nucleotides are TGTGCCACTACCAAATTCCCGGGACGGAGTTTTGAAAAACTGTTTTTT.

The J gene is TRBJ2-7, the V gene TRBV7-2; D unresolved. Germline-derived CDR1 and CDR2 are SGHTA and FQGNSA. CDR3 length: 16 amino acids. V shed 7 bases and J shed 0 bases, with 19 bases lying between them. The CDR3 sequence is CASTGVGTASSYEQYF. CDR3 nucleotide sequence: TGTGCCAGCACCGGAGTGGGAACAGCCAGCTCCTACGAGCAGTACTTC.

The sample holds one count of this clone. The chain couples TRBV6-5 to TRBJ2-5; TRBD2 aligns across 8 bases. The CDR3 totals 14 residues. CDR1 is MNHEY, CDR2 SVGAGI, per germline. The V gene end was trimmed by 0 bases and the J gene end by 11 bases; junction bases not matched to a gene: 8. CDR3 nucleotide sequence: TGTGCCAGCAGTTACTCTGCGGGAGCGGGGGAGCAGTACTTC. Its translation is CASSYSAGAGEQYF.

The chain is built from TRBV19 and TRBJ2-1; 15 nucleotides line up with TRBD2. This CDR3 comprises 17 residues. CDR1 is LNHDA and CDR2 is SQIVND in the germline V gene (reference sequence). V trimming: 0 bases; J trimming: 7 bases; junction bases outside the gene matches: 4. The CDR3 here is CASSIEHGLAGGNEQFF. Written as DNA, the CDR3 is TGTGCCAGTAGTATAGAGCACGGACTAGCGGGAGGGAATGAGCAGTTCTTC. Based on the CDR3 plus reference TRBV19 and TRBJ2-1, the full variable domain is DGGITQSPKYLFRKEGQNVTLSCEQNLNHDAMYWYRQDPGQGLRLIYYSQIVNDFQKGDIAEGYSVSREKKESFPLTVTSAQKNPTAFYLCASSIEHGLAGGNEQFFGPGTRLTVL.

The rearrangement joins TRBV11-2 to TRBJ2-1; 10 bases align to TRBD2. Germline trimming cut 5 bases from V and 7 bases from J; bases unmatched to any gene: 8. Germline V lookup: CDR1 SGHAT, CDR2 FQNNGV. CDR3 length: 15 residues. This CDR3 reads CASSHTSGMGNEQFF. CDR3 in DNA: TGTGCCAGCAGCCACACTAGCGGGATGGGGAATGAGCAGTTCTTC.

This clone was counted a single time. The CDR3 loop reads CASSYSPTGQETQYF. The CDR3 bases are TGTGCCAGCAGTTACTCCCCGACGGGCCAGGAGACCCAGTACTTC. The chain carries TRBV6-5 and TRBJ2-5; D not certain. Trimming took 0 bases from V and 5 from J, leaving 13 bases between them. CDR3 length equals 15 residues. From germline, CDR1 is MNHEY and CDR2 SVGAGI.

This clone showed up just a few times. This rearrangement joins TRBV11-2 to TRBJ2-1, with unresolved D. Germline V CDR1 and CDR2: SGHAT, FQNNGV. V was shortened by 5 bases and J by 7 bases, with 15 bases between the two germline ends. The length of the CDR3 is 14 residues. CDR3 sequence (DNA): TGTGCCAGCAGCGCGCGACGGAGCTTAAATGAGCAGTTCTTC. Translating it yields CASSARRSLNEQFF.

The rearrangement joins TRBV9 to TRBJ1-4; D is unresolved. Trimming cost V 1 base and J 0 bases, with 7 bases left between them. The CDR3 contains 15 residues. Germline assignment: CDR1 SGDLS and CDR2 YYNGEE. The CDR3 reads CASSVRHSTNEKLFF. The DNA of the CDR3 is TGTGCCAGCAGCGTACGACACTCAACTAATGAAAAACTGTTTTTT.